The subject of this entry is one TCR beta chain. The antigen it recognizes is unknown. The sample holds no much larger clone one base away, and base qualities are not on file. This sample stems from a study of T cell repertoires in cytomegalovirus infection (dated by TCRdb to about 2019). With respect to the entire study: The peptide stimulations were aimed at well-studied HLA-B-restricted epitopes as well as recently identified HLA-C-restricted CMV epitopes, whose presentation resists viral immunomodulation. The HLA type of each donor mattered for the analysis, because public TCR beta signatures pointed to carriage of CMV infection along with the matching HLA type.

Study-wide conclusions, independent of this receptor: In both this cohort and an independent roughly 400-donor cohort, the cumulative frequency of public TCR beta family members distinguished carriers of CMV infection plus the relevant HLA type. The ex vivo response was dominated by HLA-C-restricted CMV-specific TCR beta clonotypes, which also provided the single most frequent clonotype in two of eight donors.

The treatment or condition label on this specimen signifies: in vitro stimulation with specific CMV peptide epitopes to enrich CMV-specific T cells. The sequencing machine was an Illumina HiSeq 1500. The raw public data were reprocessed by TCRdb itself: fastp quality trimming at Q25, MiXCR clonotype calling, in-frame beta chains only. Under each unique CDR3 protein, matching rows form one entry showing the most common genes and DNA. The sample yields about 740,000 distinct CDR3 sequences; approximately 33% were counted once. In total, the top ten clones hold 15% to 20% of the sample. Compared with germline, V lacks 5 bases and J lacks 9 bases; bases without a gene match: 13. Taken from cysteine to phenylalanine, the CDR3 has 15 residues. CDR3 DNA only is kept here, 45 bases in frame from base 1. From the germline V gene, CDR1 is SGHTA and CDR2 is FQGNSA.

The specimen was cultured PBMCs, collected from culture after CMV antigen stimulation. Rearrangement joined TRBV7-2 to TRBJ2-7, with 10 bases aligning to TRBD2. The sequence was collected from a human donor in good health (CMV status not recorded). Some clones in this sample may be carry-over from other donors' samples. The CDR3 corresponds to CASSPTGLAGVAQYF. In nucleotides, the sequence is TGTGCCAGCAGCCCGACCGGGCTAGCGGGAGTAGCGCAGTACTTC.